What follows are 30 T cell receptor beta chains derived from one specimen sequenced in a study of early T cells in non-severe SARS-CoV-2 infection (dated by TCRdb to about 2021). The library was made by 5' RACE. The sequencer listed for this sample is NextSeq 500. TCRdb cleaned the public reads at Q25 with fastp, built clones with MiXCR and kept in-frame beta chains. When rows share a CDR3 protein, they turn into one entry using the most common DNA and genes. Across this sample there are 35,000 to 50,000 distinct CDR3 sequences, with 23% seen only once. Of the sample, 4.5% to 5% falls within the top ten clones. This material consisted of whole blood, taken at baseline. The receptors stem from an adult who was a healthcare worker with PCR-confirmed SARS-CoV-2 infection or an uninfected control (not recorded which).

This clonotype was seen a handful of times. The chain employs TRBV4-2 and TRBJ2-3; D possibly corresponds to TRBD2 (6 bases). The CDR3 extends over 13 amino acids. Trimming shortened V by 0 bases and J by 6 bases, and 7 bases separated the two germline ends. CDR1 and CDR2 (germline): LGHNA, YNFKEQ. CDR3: CASSQEAGDTQYF. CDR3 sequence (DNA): TGTGCCAGCAGCCAAGAGGCGGGGGATACGCAGTATTTT.

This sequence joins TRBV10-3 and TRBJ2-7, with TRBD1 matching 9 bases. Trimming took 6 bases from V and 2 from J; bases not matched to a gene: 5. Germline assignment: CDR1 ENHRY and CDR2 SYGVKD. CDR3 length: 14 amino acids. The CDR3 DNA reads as TGTGCCATCAGCGAACAGGGGGCTACCTACGAGCAGTACTTC. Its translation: CAISEQGATYEQYF.

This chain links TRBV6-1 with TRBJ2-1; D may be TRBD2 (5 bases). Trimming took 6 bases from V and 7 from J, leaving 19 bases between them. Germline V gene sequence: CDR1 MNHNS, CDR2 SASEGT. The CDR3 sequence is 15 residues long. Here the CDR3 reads CASSPSPQLENEQFF. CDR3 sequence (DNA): TGTGCCAGCAGCCCTAGCCCCCAATTAGAGAATGAGCAGTTCTTC.

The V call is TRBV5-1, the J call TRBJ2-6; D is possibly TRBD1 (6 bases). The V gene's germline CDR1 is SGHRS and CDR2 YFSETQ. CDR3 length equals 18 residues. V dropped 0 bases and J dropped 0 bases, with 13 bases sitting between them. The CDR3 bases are TGCGCCAGCAGCTTGGATCAGGGGCGCTTCTCTGGGGCCAACGTCCTGACTTTC. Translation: CASSLDQGRFSGANVLTF.

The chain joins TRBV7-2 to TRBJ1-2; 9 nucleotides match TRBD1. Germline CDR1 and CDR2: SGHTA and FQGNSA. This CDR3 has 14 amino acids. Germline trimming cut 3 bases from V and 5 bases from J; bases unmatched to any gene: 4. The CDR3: CASSFAQGAYGYTF. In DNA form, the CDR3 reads TGTGCCAGCAGCTTCGCACAGGGGGCGTATGGCTACACCTTC.

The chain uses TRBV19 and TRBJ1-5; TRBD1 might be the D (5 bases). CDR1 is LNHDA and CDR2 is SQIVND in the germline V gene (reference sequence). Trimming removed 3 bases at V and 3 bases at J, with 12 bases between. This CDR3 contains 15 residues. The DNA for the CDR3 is TGTGCCAGTAGTATCCGCAGGGTGGACAATCAGCCCCAGCATTTT. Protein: CASSIRRVDNQPQHF.

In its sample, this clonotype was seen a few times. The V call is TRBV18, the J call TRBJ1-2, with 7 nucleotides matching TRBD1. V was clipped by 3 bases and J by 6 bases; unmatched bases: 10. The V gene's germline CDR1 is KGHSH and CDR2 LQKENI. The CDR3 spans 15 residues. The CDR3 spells CASSPETGWPDGYTF. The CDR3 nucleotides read TGTGCCAGCTCACCCGAGACAGGGTGGCCGGATGGCTACACCTTC.

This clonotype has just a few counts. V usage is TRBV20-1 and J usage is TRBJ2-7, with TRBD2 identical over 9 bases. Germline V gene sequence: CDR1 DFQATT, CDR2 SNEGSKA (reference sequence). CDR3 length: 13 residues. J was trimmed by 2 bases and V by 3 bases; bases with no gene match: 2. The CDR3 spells CSASSGGTYEQYF. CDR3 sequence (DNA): TGCAGTGCTAGTAGCGGGGGTACCTACGAGCAGTACTTC.

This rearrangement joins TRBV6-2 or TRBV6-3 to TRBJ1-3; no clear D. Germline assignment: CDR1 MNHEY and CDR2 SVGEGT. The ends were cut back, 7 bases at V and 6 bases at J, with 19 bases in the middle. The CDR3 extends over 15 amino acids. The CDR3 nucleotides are TGTGCCAGCAAGGGATGGGATTACGCTGAAAACACCATATATTTT. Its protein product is CASKGWDYAENTIYF.

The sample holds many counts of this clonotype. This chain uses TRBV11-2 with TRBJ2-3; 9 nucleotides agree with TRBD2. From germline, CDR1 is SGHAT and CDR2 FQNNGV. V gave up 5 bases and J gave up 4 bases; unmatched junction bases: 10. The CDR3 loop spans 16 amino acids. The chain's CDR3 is CASSLSGTSPADTQYF. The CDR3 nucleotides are TGTGCCAGCAGCCTCTCCGGGACTAGCCCGGCAGATACGCAGTATTTT. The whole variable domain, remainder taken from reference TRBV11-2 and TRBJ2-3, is EAGVAQSPRYKIIEKRQSVAFWCNPISGHATLYWYQQILGQGPKLLIQFQNNGVVDDSQLPKDRFSAERLKGVDSTLKIQPAKLEDSAVYLCASSLSGTSPADTQYFGPGTRLTVL.

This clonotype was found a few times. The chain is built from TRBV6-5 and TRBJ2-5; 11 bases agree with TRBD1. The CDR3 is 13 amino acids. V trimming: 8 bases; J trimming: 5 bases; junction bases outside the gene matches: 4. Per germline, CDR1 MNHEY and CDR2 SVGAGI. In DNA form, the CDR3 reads TGTGCCAGCGGACAGGGGGCTGGTGAGACCCAGTACTTC. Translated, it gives CASGQGAGETQYF.

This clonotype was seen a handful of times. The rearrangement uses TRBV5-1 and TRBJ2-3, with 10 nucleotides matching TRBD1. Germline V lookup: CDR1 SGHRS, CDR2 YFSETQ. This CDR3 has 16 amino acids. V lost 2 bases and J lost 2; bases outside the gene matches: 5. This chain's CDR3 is CASSFGQGGFTDTQYF. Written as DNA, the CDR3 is TGCGCCAGCAGCTTTGGACAGGGGGGTTTCACAGATACGCAGTATTTT.

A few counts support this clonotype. CDR3 bases: TGTGCCAGCAGTTACTCGGATCAGGCTGAAGCTTTCTTT. As protein: CASSYSDQAEAFF. The rearrangement uses TRBV6-6 and TRBJ1-1; no clear D gene. V dropped 0 bases and J dropped 6 bases, with 8 bases sitting between them. The germline V gene has CDR1 MNHNY and CDR2 SVGAGI (reference sequence). The CDR3 has 13 amino acids.

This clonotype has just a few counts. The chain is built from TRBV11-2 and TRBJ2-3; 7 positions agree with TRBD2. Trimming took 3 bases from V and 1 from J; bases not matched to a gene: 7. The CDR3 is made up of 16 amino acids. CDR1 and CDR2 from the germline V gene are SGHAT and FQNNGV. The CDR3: CASSFSGGYGTDTQYF. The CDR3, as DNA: TGTGCCAGCAGCTTCTCCGGGGGGTACGGCACAGATACGCAGTATTTT.

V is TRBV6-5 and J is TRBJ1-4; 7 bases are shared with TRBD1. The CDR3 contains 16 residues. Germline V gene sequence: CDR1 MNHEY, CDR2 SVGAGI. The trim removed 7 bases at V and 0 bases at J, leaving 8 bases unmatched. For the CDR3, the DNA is TGTGCCAGCAAAGGTCAGGGGGAGGCAACTAATGAAAAACTGTTTTTT. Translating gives CASKGQGEATNEKLFF.

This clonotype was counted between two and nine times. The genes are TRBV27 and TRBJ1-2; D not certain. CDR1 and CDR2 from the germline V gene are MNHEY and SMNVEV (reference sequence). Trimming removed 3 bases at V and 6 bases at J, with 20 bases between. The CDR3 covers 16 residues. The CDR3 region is CASSLSRALPLNGYTF. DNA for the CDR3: TGTGCCAGCAGTTTGTCAAGGGCCCTACCCCTGAATGGCTACACCTTC.

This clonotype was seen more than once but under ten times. Written as DNA, the CDR3 is TGTGCCAGCAGCGTAGGGCCGGGACCCCCGTCCTACGAGCAGTACTTC. This gives the protein CASSVGPGPPSYEQYF. The chain combines TRBV11-2 with TRBJ2-7, with D perhaps being TRBD1 or TRBD2 (5 bases each). V lost 5 bases, J lost 1 base, and 18 bases lay in between. The CDR3 consists of 16 residues. The germline V gene has CDR1 SGHAT and CDR2 FQNNGV.

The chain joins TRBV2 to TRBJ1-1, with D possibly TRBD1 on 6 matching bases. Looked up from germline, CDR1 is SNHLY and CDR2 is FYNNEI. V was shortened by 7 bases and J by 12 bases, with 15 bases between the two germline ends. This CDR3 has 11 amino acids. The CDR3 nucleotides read TGTGCCAGCACCGCCGACAGGTGGCCTTTCTTT. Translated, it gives CASTADRWPFF.

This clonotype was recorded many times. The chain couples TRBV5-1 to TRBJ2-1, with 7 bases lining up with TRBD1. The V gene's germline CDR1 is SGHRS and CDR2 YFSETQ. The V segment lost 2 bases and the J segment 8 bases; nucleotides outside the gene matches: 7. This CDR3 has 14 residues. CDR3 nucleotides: TGCGCCAGCAGCTTCCTCCGACAGGGCTATGAGCAGTTCTTC. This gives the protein CASSFLRQGYEQFF.

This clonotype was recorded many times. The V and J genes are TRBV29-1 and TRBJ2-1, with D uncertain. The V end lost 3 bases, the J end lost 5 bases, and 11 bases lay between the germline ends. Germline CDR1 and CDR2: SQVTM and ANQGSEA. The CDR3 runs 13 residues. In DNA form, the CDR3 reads TGCAGCGTTGAGGGATGGCAGAACAATGAGCAGTTCTTC. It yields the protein CSVEGWQNNEQFF.

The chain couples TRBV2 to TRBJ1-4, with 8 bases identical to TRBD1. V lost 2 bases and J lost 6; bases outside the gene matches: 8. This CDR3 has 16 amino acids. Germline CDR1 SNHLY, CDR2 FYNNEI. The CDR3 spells CASSESSGQGDEKLFF. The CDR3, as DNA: TGTGCCAGCAGTGAATCATCCGGACAGGGCGATGAAAAACTGTTTTTT.

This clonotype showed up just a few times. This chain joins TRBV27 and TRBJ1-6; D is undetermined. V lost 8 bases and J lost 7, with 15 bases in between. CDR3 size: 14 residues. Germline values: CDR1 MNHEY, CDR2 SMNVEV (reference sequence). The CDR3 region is CASFLGRLNSPLHF. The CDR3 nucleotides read TGTGCCAGCTTTTTAGGTCGGCTAAATTCACCCCTCCACTTT.

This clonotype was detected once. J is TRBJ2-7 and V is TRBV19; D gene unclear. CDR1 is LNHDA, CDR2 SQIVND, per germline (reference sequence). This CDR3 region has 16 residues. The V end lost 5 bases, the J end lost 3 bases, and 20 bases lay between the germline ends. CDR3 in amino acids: CASSLPAGHGYYEQYF. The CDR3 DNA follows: TGTGCCAGTAGTCTCCCTGCCGGCCATGGATACTACGAGCAGTACTTC.

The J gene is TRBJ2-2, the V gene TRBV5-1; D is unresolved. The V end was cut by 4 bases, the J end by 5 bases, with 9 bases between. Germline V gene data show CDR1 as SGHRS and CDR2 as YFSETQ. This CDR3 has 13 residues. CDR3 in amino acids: CASSPLGTGELFF. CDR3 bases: TGCGCCAGCAGCCCGTTAGGGACCGGGGAGCTGTTTTTT.

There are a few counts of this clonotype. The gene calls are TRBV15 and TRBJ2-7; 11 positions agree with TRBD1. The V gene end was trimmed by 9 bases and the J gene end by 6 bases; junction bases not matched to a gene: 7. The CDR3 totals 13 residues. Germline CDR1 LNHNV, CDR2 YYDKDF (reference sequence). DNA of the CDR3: TGTGCCACAGGGGGACAGGGGGAGGGCGAGCAGTACTTC. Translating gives CATGGQGEGEQYF. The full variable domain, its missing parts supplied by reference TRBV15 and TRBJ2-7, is DAMVIQNPRYQVTQFGKPVTLSCSQTLNHNVMYWYQQKSSQAPKLLFHYYDKDFNNEADTPDNFQSRRPNTSFCFLDIRSPGLGDTAMYLCATGGQGEGEQYFGPGTRLTVT.

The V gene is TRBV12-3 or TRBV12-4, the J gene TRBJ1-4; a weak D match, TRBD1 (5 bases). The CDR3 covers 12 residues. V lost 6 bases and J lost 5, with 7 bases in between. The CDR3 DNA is TGTGCCAGCAGCGGGGGAAATGAAAAACTGTTTTTT. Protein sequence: CASSGGNEKLFF.

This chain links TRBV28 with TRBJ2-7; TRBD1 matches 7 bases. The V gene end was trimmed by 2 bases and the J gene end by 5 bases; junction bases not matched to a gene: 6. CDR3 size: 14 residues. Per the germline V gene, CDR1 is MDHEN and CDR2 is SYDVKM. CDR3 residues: CASSLTTGVDEQYF. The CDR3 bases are TGTGCCAGCAGTTTAACTACAGGGGTCGACGAGCAGTACTTC.

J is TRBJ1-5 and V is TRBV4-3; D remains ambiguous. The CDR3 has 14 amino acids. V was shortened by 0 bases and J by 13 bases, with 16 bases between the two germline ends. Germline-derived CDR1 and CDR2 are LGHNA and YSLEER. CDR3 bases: TGCGCCAGCAGCCAAGATCGGTCAGGCGCCCGACAGCATTTT. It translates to CASSQDRSGARQHF.

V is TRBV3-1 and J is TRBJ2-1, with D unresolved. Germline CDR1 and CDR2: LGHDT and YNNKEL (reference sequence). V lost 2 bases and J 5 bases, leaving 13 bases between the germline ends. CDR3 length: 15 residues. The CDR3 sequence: CASSQTAVSHNEQFF. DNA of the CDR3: TGTGCCAGCAGCCAAACCGCAGTTTCCCACAATGAGCAGTTCTTC.

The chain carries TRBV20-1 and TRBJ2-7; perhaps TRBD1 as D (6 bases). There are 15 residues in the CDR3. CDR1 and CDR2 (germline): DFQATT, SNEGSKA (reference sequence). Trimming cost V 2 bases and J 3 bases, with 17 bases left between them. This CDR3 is CSARLDRPSIYEQYF. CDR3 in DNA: TGCAGTGCTAGACTTGACAGGCCTTCTATCTACGAGCAGTACTTC.